The 27 T cell receptor beta chains listed next were all sequenced from one sample in a study of Ad26.COV2.S vaccination and SARS-CoV-2 variants. The method was immunoSEQ multiplex PCR; TCRdb's version includes in-frame clones alone and lacks a portion of them. The data contain some 390,000 clones, approximately 91% of them singletons. Indicated treatment: some 19 received Ad26.COV2.S at low or high dose, single or two shots; about 5 received placebo; per-sample allocation not given. Sampling happened 63 days after the first vaccine or placebo injection. The sequencing used peripheral blood, collected in a trial of Ad26.COV2.S vaccine versus placebo. The receptors derive from a person between 18 and 59 years old who received the Ad26.COV2.S COVID-19 vaccine or a placebo.

The chain uses TRBV4-1 and TRBJ1-4; a weak D match, TRBD1 (6 bases). CDR3 size: 15 residues. The V gene's germline CDR1 is MGHRA and CDR2 YSYEKL. V dropped 0 bases and J dropped 6 bases, with 11 bases sitting between them. The CDR3 loop reads CASSQEGGPYEKLFF. DNA for the CDR3: TGCGCCAGCAGCCAAGAGGGGGGCCCGTATGAAAAACTGTTTTTT.

The chain couples TRBV6-5 to TRBJ1-5; D might be TRBD1 (6 bases). V was pared by 6 bases and J by 4 bases, with 16 bases between. There are 15 residues in the CDR3. CDR1 and CDR2 (germline): MNHEY, SVGAGI. CDR3 nucleotides: TGTGCCAGCAGGTTATCGACAGGCGTAAATCAGCCCCAGCATTTT. Its protein is CASRLSTGVNQPQHF.

The chain joins TRBV2 to TRBJ1-1; 8 bases align to TRBD1. The length of the CDR3 is 16 residues. Germline CDR1 reads SNHLY; CDR2 reads FYNNEI. The V and J ends lost 7 bases and 2 bases, in that order; junction bases with no gene match: 12. The CDR3 is CASTPGTGGFNTEAFF. In nucleotides, the CDR3 is TGTGCCAGCACCCCCGGGACAGGTGGATTTAACACTGAAGCTTTCTTT.

The chain has TRBV4-3 and TRBJ2-1, with D perhaps TRBD1 (6 bases). Germline-derived CDR1 and CDR2 are LGHNA and YSLEER. The CDR3 runs to 14 residues. Trimming stripped 0 bases from V and 10 bases from J, with 13 bases between. As DNA, the CDR3 is TGCGCCAGCAGCCAAGAAAGGGGGAAGGGAGAGCAGTTCTTC. Protein: CASSQERGKGEQFF.

The chain uses TRBV5-4 and TRBJ2-5; D gene uncertain. This CDR3 is 12 amino acids long. Germline V gives CDR1 SGHNT, CDR2 YYREEE (reference sequence). The V end was cut by 3 bases, the J end by 5 bases, with 8 bases between. Written as DNA, the CDR3 is TGTGCCAGCAGCTCGGAACAGGAGACCCAGTACTTC. It specifies CASSSEQETQYF.

The chain couples TRBV7-2 to TRBJ1-4; D perhaps matches TRBD1 (6 bases). The V and J ends lost 1 base and 0 bases respectively, with 12 bases between them. Per the germline V gene, CDR1 is SGHTA and CDR2 is FQGNSA. The CDR3 sequence is 17 residues long. The CDR3 DNA is TGTGCCAGCAGCTTAGGAGGCAGGGGAGCAACTAATGAAAAACTGTTTTTT. Its translation: CASSLGGRGATNEKLFF.

J is TRBJ2-1 and V is TRBV9; D might be TRBD2 (6 bases). The CDR3 sequence is 13 residues long. The V gene lost 5 bases and the J gene lost 9 bases, with 15 bases spanning the gap. Germline CDR1 and CDR2: SGDLS and YYNGEE. Written as DNA, the CDR3 is TGTGCCAGCAGGCCTGCCGGAGGGACTGAGCAGTTCTTC. Translating it yields CASRPAGGTEQFF.

The chain joins TRBV6-1 to TRBJ2-1; 10 bases are shared with TRBD2. The CDR3 totals 17 residues. From germline, CDR1 is MNHNS and CDR2 SASEGT. V dropped 1 base and J dropped 2; count of bases not matched to a gene: 5. The CDR3 here is CASSEEGLAVAYNEQFF. The CDR3 DNA reads as TGTGCCAGCAGTGAAGAAGGACTAGCGGTCGCCTACAATGAGCAGTTCTTC.

This CDR3 reads CASSQDDGGETQYF. The CDR3 DNA sequence: TGTGCCAGCAGCCAAGATGACGGGGGAGAGACCCAGTACTTC. The chain carries TRBV14 and TRBJ2-5, with D tentatively TRBD2 (6 bases). Germline CDR1 and CDR2: SGHDN and FVKESK. The CDR3 covers 14 residues. Deletions cut 0 bases from V and 4 bases from J, with 9 bases between.

CDR3 nucleotides: TGTGCCAGCAGCTTAGATAGGACGGGACAAGAGACCCAGTACTTC. Translated: CASSLDRTGQETQYF. The chain couples TRBV7-9 to TRBJ2-5, with TRBD2 as a possible D gene (5 bases). There are 15 residues in the CDR3. Germline CDR1 SEHNR, CDR2 FQNEAQ (reference sequence). The V end was cut by 1 base, the J end by 2 bases, with 11 bases between.

The V gene is TRBV10-3, the J gene TRBJ1-1; D is possibly TRBD1 (5 bases). V shed 4 bases and J shed 6 bases, with 12 bases lying between them. Germline CDR1 ENHRY, CDR2 SYGVKD. CDR3 length: 13 amino acids. In nucleotides, the CDR3 is TGTGCCATCAGTGGGAGGACAAAACCTGAAGCTTTCTTT. Protein sequence: CAISGRTKPEAFF.

The genes are TRBV12-2 and TRBJ1-1; the DNA was not compared with TRBD1, the D call given in the table. TRBV12-2 has pseudogene status. The CDR3 loop spans 15 amino acids. CDR3 sequence (DNA): TGTGCAAGTCGCTTAGCGACAGGGGGCGGAACTGAAGCTTTCTTT. Protein product: CASRLATGGGTEAFF.

This clone was observed a few times. CDR3 in DNA: TGTGCCAGCAGTGCGGGGAGGGGTAATGAGGAGGTATCCTACGAGCAGTACTTC. Residues: CASSAGRGNEEVSYEQYF. The chain carries TRBV25-1 and TRBJ2-7, with TRBD2 identical over 7 bases. V lost 4 bases, J lost 1 base, and 16 bases stayed unmatched. Germline CDR1 reads MGHDK; CDR2 reads SYGVNS. This CDR3 region has 18 residues.

V is TRBV5-1 and J is TRBJ2-1; a weak D match, TRBD2 (5 bases). Looked up from germline, CDR1 is SGHRS and CDR2 is YFSETQ. The CDR3 is made up of 11 amino acids. Trimming stripped 3 bases from V and 8 bases from J, with 6 bases between. The CDR3 DNA reads as TGCGCCAGCAGCTCGAGGGATGAGCAGTTCTTC. Its translation is CASSSRDEQFF.

This chain joins TRBV12-3 or TRBV12-4 and TRBJ2-7; 7 positions agree with TRBD1. The CDR3 is 13 residues long. V lost 3 bases, J lost 3 bases, and 2 bases stayed unmatched. Here the CDR3 DNA reads TGTGCCAGCAGTTTTGGGGACAGCTACGAGCAGTACTTC. Amino acids: CASSFGDSYEQYF.

The V gene is TRBV4-1, the J gene TRBJ2-2; possible D gene TRBD2, 5 bases. Per the germline V gene, CDR1 is MGHRA and CDR2 is YSYEKL. The CDR3 covers 18 residues. V was shortened by 4 bases and J by 3 bases, with 21 bases between the two germline ends. The CDR3: CASSRQGLGGLDTGELFF. The DNA of the CDR3 is TGCGCCAGCAGCCGCCAAGGTCTCGGAGGCCTAGACACCGGGGAGCTGTTTTTT.

The chain is built from TRBV5-1 and TRBJ2-3, with D possibly TRBD2 on 6 matching bases. The CDR3 contains 15 residues. Germline assignment: CDR1 SGHRS and CDR2 YFSETQ. V dropped 2 bases and J dropped 1 base, with 11 bases sitting between them. The CDR3 reads CASSFGGTGTDTQYF. Here the CDR3 DNA reads TGCGCCAGCAGCTTTGGGGGGACTGGCACAGATACGCAGTATTTT.

The chain joins TRBV4-3 to TRBJ2-1; 8 positions match TRBD1. CDR1 LGHNA and CDR2 YSLEER come from the germline V gene. The V segment lost 5 bases and the J segment 3 bases; nucleotides outside the gene matches: 6. CDR3 length: 15 residues. As DNA, the CDR3 is TGCGCCAGCAGCTCCGGACAGGGCGGCTACAATGAGCAGTTCTTC. Protein: CASSSGQGGYNEQFF.

The genes are TRBV4-1 and TRBJ1-4; the match to TRBD1 covers 7 bases. Trimming removed 3 bases from V and 7 bases from J; junction bases left unmatched: 8. CDR3 length: 15 residues. In germline, CDR1 is MGHRA, CDR2 YSYEKL. CDR3 in amino acids: CASSHTQGLGEKLFF. DNA of the CDR3: TGCGCCAGCAGCCATACACAGGGGTTGGGTGAAAAACTGTTTTTT.

The rearrangement joins TRBV12-3 or TRBV12-4 to TRBJ2-3; no firm D call. CDR3 length: 13 residues. Deletions cut 0 bases from V and 4 bases from J, with 5 bases between. Written as DNA, the CDR3 is TGTGCCAGCAGTTTAGCCCCGGCAGATACGCAGTATTTT. It translates to CASSLAPADTQYF.

V usage is TRBV11-2 and J usage is TRBJ2-1; 8 nucleotides line up with TRBD2. CDR1 SGHAT and CDR2 FQNNGV come from the germline V gene. The CDR3 spans 17 residues. V dropped 1 base and J dropped 8; count of bases not matched to a gene: 13. The CDR3 here is CASSLAKSVVAGYEQFF. Written as DNA, the CDR3 is TGTGCCAGCAGCTTAGCCAAGTCGGTGGTAGCGGGGTATGAGCAGTTCTTC. Full variable domain (outside the CDR3, taken from reference TRBV11-2 and TRBJ2-1): EAGVAQSPRYKIIEKRQSVAFWCNPISGHATLYWYQQILGQGPKLLIQFQNNGVVDDSQLPKDRFSAERLKGVDSTLKIQPAKLEDSAVYLCASSLAKSVVAGYEQFFGPGTRLTVL.

This clone was observed a handful of times. The chain is built from TRBV6-5 and TRBJ2-2; no reliable D call. This CDR3 is 13 amino acids long. The germline V gene has CDR1 MNHEY and CDR2 SVGAGI. V lost 4 bases to trimming and J lost 5 bases, with 8 bases between them. This CDR3 reads CASSSTSTGELFF. The CDR3 region has the DNA TGTGCCAGCAGTTCTACATCGACCGGGGAGCTGTTTTTT.

V is TRBV11-1 and J is TRBJ2-3, with D perhaps being TRBD1 or TRBD2 (5 bases each). This CDR3 has 13 residues. Per the germline V gene, CDR1 is SGHAT and CDR2 is FQDESV (reference sequence). Trimming took 5 bases from V and 5 from J, leaving 11 bases between them. DNA of the CDR3: TGTGCCAGCAGCATCGGGACGCAAGATACGCAGTATTTT. As protein: CASSIGTQDTQYF.

The V and J genes are TRBV6-2 or TRBV6-3 and TRBJ1-1; tentative D call: TRBD1 (5 bases). The ends were cut back, 2 bases at V and 4 bases at J, with 8 bases in the middle. Germline assignment: CDR1 MNHEY and CDR2 SVGEGT. CDR3 length: 13 amino acids. CDR3 nucleotides: TGTGCCAGCAGTTACAGGGGCTTCACTGAAGCTTTCTTT. Translated, it gives CASSYRGFTEAFF.

The count of this clone is one. The rearrangement uses TRBV4-1 and TRBJ1-2; D call uncertain. The CDR3 covers 16 residues. Trimming pared 0 bases from V and 0 bases from J, leaving 11 bases between. Germline CDR1 and CDR2: MGHRA and YSYEKL. The DNA of the CDR3 is TGCGCCAGCAGCCAAGATCCGACTGAAGCTAACTATGGCTACACCTTC. This translates into CASSQDPTEANYGYTF.

The J gene is TRBJ2-6, the V gene TRBV10-3; TRBD1 matches at 10 bases. Germline values: CDR1 ENHRY, CDR2 SYGVKD. The CDR3 is 17 amino acids. V shed 6 bases and J 1 base; nucleotides not matched to a gene: 6. In DNA form, the CDR3 reads TGTGCCATCAGCGACTCGGACAGGGGGTCTGGGGCCAACGTCCTGACTTTC. Its translation is CAISDSDRGSGANVLTF.

V and J are TRBV12-2 and TRBJ1-4; the table's D call, TRBD1, has no DNA check behind it. TRBV12-2 is shown as a pseudogene. There are 15 residues in the CDR3. The CDR3 region has the DNA TGTGCAAGTCGCGCCAGGGGGCTAGGTAATGAAAAACTGTTTTTT. It encodes CASRARGLGNEKLFF.